This T cell receptor (beta chain) derives from a study of T-cell reconstitution after alpha-beta-depleted transplantation in children. Study findings and constraints: Newly produced T cells mostly provided counts and TCRbeta diversity after one year, as hyperexpanded clones declined. From surviving recipient T cells and thymic progenitors came the high day-60 TCRbeta diversity observed in some patients. After transplant, at about two months, alpha-beta T cells were reportedly derived from several hundred expanded graft clones.

In this sample, this clonotype turned up a few times. No antigen is known for it. Germline V gene data show CDR1 as MNHEY and CDR2 as SVGEGT. Trimming removed 6 bases from V and 1 base from J, with 12 bases in between. This CDR3 has 14 amino acids. Unique molecular identifiers were incorporated when the TCRbeta library was constructed. TCRdb called the PCR reads again in MiXCR, with one record for every CDR3 protein. There are 540,000 or so distinct CDR3 sequences in the sample; about 21% occur only once, and 14% lies in the top ten. The receptor's source is a boy less than two years old who had a stem cell transplant for acute myeloid leukemia, so the T cells may come from the graft donor. The specimen was PBMCs, mostly from graft donor cells, collected 360 days after TCRalphabeta/CD19-depleted stem cell transplant. The chain is built from TRBV6-2 or TRBV6-3 and TRBJ1-1; the D gene is possibly TRBD1 (5 bases). The CDR3 here is CASRSGRSNTEAFF. CDR3 in DNA: TGTGCCAGCAGATCGGGGCGTTCGAACACTGAAGCTTTCTTT.